The text below deals with one T cell receptor (beta chain). Its cognate antigen is unknown. Profiling relied on immunoSEQ multiplex PCR, and the TCRdb table lists in-frame clones only, not all of them. The sample holds 140,000 to 150,000 clones; about 89% are singletons and the top ten take about 7.5%. The sample comes from a study of T cell responses to AZD1222 COVID-19 vaccine. Points from the study as a whole: Researchers report vaccine-associated CD4 TCRs spanning spike, with dominance at 160-218 and 743-854. Among spike-specific TCRs, nearly half reportedly target unmutated variant regions.

In germline, CDR1 is LGHDT, CDR2 YNNKEL (reference sequence). V shed 3 bases, J shed 7 bases, and the junction held 12 bases outside the gene matches. This CDR3 spans 15 amino acids. V gene TRBV3-1 (or the pseudogene TRBV3-2) combines with J gene TRBJ2-7, with 7 nucleotides matching TRBD1. The sequence was collected from an adult who received the MenACWY meningococcal vaccine as a control. The sequences come from peripheral blood, collected 28 days after the second dose of the MenACWY control vaccine. The CDR3 loop is CASSQYRGPPWEQYF. CDR3 nucleotides: TGTGCCAGCAGCCAGTACAGGGGCCCCCCCTGGGAGCAGTACTTC.